This record concerns one TCR beta chain sequence. In germline, CDR1 is SGHRS, CDR2 YFSETQ. This CDR3 contains 14 residues. V was shortened by 0 bases and J by 8 bases, with 12 bases between the two germline ends. The record originates from a study of CD8 T cells in Susac syndrome. Sequencing targeted TCR beta in blood CD8+ and CD4+ T cells. The control participants were healthy donors, and these controls were matched with respect to both age and sex. TEMRA cells were enriched by FACS, and CD4+ and CD8+ T cells were negatively isolated. An amount of RNA that ranged from roughly 0.45 to 1 ug was reverse transcribed with random hexamers. Multiplex immunoSEQ PCR targeted 54 Vbeta and 13 Jbeta TCR beta segments. TCRdb analysed the immunoSEQ multiplex PCR reads with MiXCR anew, one entry per CDR3 protein. The table has 100,000 to 150,000 distinct CDR3 sequences, around 96% seen once.

V gene TRBV5-1 combines with J gene TRBJ2-1; no definite D call. Material for sequencing was CD4+ T cells from PBMCs. The clonotype originates from a human donor in good health. The CDR3 spells CASSLAQASDEQFF. CDR3 in DNA: TGCGCCAGCAGCTTGGCCCAGGCCTCGGATGAGCAGTTCTTC.